Listed below are T cell receptor beta chains from one sample, sequenced in a study of cytomegalovirus exposure and HLA in healthy donors. Using immunoSEQ multiplex PCR, the repertoire was profiled, and TCRdb retains in-frame clones only, with some absent. The sample totals approximately 110,000 clones. Sample: PBMCs. The receptors were gathered from a man in his forties in good health and CMV-seropositive. Both conserved end residues are part of each CDR3.

cdr3_aa: CASSQYRSTWMNTEAFF; v_call: TRBV7-9
cdr3_aa: CASSLTTAYNEQFF; v_call: TRBV7-3
cdr3_aa: CATSENKNEGRWWTGELFF; v_call: TRBV7-8
cdr3_aa: CAWSNTGGTTYEQYF; v_call: TRBV30
cdr3_aa: CASSLGGGETQYF; v_call: TRBV5-8
cdr3_aa: CASRNTDRGDSYEQYF; v_call: TRBV7-3
cdr3_aa: CASSEGRSYNEQFF; v_call: TRBV6-4
cdr3_aa: CASSSFGYDEQFF; v_call: TRBV5-1
cdr3_aa: CASSIQTSGTPGELFF; v_call: TRBV19
cdr3_aa: CASSGGWGTATGANVLTF; v_call: TRBV2
cdr3_aa: CASSAGLLWATNEKLFF; v_call: TRBV2
cdr3_aa: CASSLEPGTGETQYF; v_call: TRBV5-1
cdr3_aa: CASSRTSGILNEQFF; v_call: TRBV6-5
cdr3_aa: CASSFMGQATSSYNEQFF; v_call: TRBV28
cdr3_aa: CASSLRGRGLSSGNTIYF; v_call: TRBV11-2
cdr3_aa: CSARTDSNQPQHF; v_call: TRBV29-1
cdr3_aa: CASRIPGQGDYEQYF; v_call: TRBV6-6
cdr3_aa: CASSFAGRTYEQYF; v_call: TRBV27
cdr3_aa: CASSPGTGGGTDTQYF; v_call: TRBV18
cdr3_aa: CASSLNRVQDEQYF; v_call: TRBV27
cdr3_aa: CASSPLQGLTGANVLTF; v_call: TRBV19
cdr3_aa: CASSPEGRSNEQFF; v_call: TRBV6-5
cdr3_aa: CASSIQDRGGYEQYF; v_call: TRBV19
cdr3_aa: CASSQGLAKSYEQYF; v_call: TRBV4-3
cdr3_aa: CASSLDTGQPQHF; v_call: TRBV5-4
cdr3_aa: CASSHSGTGISDTQYF; v_call: TRBV5-1
cdr3_aa: CASSLGRNPLKGYTF; v_call: TRBV7-9
cdr3_aa: CASSLTGLAGRSYEQYF; v_call: TRBV13
cdr3_aa: CASSAAGTGELSGELFF; v_call: TRBV9
cdr3_aa: CASSSTQLAGGGTGELFF; v_call: TRBV5-1
cdr3_aa: CASSSLQGSQETQYF; v_call: TRBV5-6
cdr3_aa: CASSLTPGLTEAFF; v_call: TRBV7-9
cdr3_aa: CASTNRGLDGEQYF; v_call: TRBV6-6
cdr3_aa: CASSSSLDSEQFF; v_call: TRBV28
cdr3_aa: CASSQDSSYEQYF; v_call: TRBV27
cdr3_aa: CASSLGPASRSSYEQYF; v_call: TRBV11-2
cdr3_aa: CATLTGMNEQFF; v_call: TRBV28
cdr3_aa: CASSPALGGDEQFF; v_call: TRBV18
cdr3_aa: CASSPSGRTTDTQYF; v_call: TRBV7-8
cdr3_aa: CAITAGLSGYGYTF; v_call: TRBV10-3
cdr3_aa: CASSLLDRGPYEQYF; v_call: TRBV7-8
cdr3_aa: CASSSGLPLTDTQYF; v_call: TRBV6-6
cdr3_aa: CASSLRVADTEAFF; v_call: TRBV7-3
cdr3_aa: CASRPPGQGTNEQFF; v_call: TRBV28
cdr3_aa: CASSVRLAGAPGELFF; v_call: TRBV5-1
cdr3_aa: CASSLRPINEQFF; v_call: TRBV28
cdr3_aa: CASSLTGANTGELFF; v_call: TRBV27
cdr3_aa: CASSLRSYEKLFF; v_call: TRBV5-6
cdr3_aa: CASSLKEKLFF; v_call: TRBV18
cdr3_aa: CASSPRLSGANVLTF; v_call: TRBV9